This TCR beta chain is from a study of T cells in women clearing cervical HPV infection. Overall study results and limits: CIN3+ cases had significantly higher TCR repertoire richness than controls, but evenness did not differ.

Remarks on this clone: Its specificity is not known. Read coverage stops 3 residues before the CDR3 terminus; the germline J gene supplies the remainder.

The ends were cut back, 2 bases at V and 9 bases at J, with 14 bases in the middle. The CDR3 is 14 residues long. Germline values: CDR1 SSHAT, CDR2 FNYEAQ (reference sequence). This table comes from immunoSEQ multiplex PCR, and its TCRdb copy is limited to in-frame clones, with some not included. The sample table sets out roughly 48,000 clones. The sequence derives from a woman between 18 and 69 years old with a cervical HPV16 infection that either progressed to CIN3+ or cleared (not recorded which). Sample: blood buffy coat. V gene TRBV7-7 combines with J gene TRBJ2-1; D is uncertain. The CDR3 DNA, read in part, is TGTGCCAGCAGCTTAAGGGCAGCAGAAGGTGAG. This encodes CASSLRAAEGE. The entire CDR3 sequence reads CASSLRAAEGEQFF.